One sample yielded the 7 T cell receptor beta chains listed below, sequenced in a study of T cells of healthy individuals. TCRdb re-analysed the 5' RACE reads in MiXCR, keeping a single row per CDR3 protein. The sample lists around 98,000 distinct CDR3 sequences, roughly 15% occurring once. These receptors all stem from a human donor in good health.

The chain uses TRBV24-1 and TRBJ2-2; TRBD2 aligns across 10 bases. With 3 bases clipped from V and 4 bases from J, the junction kept 7 bases outside the gene matches. CDR3 length equals 17 residues. Germline assignment: CDR1 KGHDR and CDR2 SFDVKD. The CDR3 is CATSDPSSGGLTGELFF. In DNA, the CDR3 is TGTGCCACCAGTGATCCCAGTAGCGGGGGGCTCACCGGGGAGCTGTTTTTT.

Only a few counts were recorded for this clonotype. The chain has TRBV11-2 and TRBJ2-7, with 12 bases that match TRBD2. The V segment lost 3 bases and the J segment 6 bases; nucleotides outside the gene matches: 6. This CDR3 contains 15 residues. Per the germline V gene, CDR1 is SGHAT and CDR2 is FQNNGV. This chain's CDR3 is CASSFRLAGEAEQYF. CDR3 bases: TGTGCCAGCAGCTTTCGACTAGCGGGAGAGGCCGAGCAGTACTTC.

The table lists this clonotype with many counts. This sequence joins TRBV20-1 and TRBJ2-6; D uncertain. V lost 1 base to trimming and J lost 0 bases, with 7 bases between them. The CDR3 is 15 residues long. From germline, CDR1 is DFQATT and CDR2 SNEGSKA (reference sequence). The CDR3 nucleotides read TGCAGTGCTAGAGGTGACCCCTCTGGGGCCAACGTCCTGACTTTC. The encoded protein is CSARGDPSGANVLTF.

The chain combines TRBV6-6 with TRBJ2-2; possible D gene TRBD1, 5 bases. The CDR3 covers 17 residues. The germline V gene encodes CDR1 MNHNY and CDR2 SVGAGI (reference sequence). V was clipped by 5 bases and J by 2 bases, with 18 bases between them. CDR3 sequence: CASSAGHGSTNTGELFF. CDR3 in DNA: TGTGCCAGCAGTGCCGGACACGGCAGTACTAACACCGGGGAGCTGTTTTTT.

The sample holds a few counts of this clonotype. This chain uses TRBV10-3 with TRBJ2-7; D possibly corresponds to TRBD1 (6 bases). CDR3 size: 13 residues. The germline gives CDR1 ENHRY, CDR2 SYGVKD. With 3 bases removed from V and 6 bases from J, the gap between germline ends came to 12 bases. CDR3 sequence (DNA): TGTGCCATCAGTGAACAGGGACCGGGCGAGCAGTACTTC. This encodes CAISEQGPGEQYF.

This clonotype was observed a handful of times. The chain joins TRBV11-1 to TRBJ1-1; possible D gene TRBD1, 5 bases. The CDR3 sequence is 15 residues long. The germline V gene encodes CDR1 SGHAT and CDR2 FQDESV (reference sequence). V was clipped by 2 bases and J by 5 bases, with 15 bases between them. The chain's CDR3 is CASSLSKGRWTEAFF. The CDR3 DNA reads TGTGCCAGCAGCTTAAGTAAGGGGAGGTGGACTGAAGCTTTCTTT.

V gene TRBV7-8 combines with J gene TRBJ1-4; D is possibly TRBD1 (6 bases). CDR1 is SGHVS and CDR2 is FQNEAQ in the germline V gene. This CDR3 region has 17 residues. V lost 5 bases and J lost 7, with 23 bases in between. CDR3 DNA: TGTGCCAGCAGCCCGTACCTTACAGGGAAGATTGGTGAAAAACTGTTTTTT. Its translation: CASSPYLTGKIGEKLFF.